Reported below is one T cell receptor beta chain. The antigen remains undetermined. Germline lookup yields CDR1 LNHDA and CDR2 SQIVND (reference sequence). This CDR3 region has 14 residues. Trimming took 4 bases from V and 4 from J; bases not matched to a gene: 2. This specimen comes from a study of cytomegalovirus exposure and HLA in healthy donors. General study results and limits: Later analysis showed most CMV-associated TCR beta chains appearing HLA-restricted. Most of the TCR beta V segments (in an earlier analysis) were productive either about 87% or about 30% of the time. An analysis was carried out at a later point. It showed that HLA-associated TCR beta chains were more clonally expanded than equally common non-associated chains.

The PCR was carried out with 60 Vbeta primers and 13 Jbeta primers. The repertoire was sequenced with immunoSEQ multiplex PCR; TCRdb's copy has only in-frame clones and lacks some. This sample has about 160,000 clones, with about 88% found just once. The chain employs TRBV19 and TRBJ2-3; 10 bases agree with TRBD2. This TCR was sampled from a young man in good health and CMV-seropositive. Input material: PBMCs. The CDR3 region has the DNA TGTGCCAGTAGTACAGCGGGGGGGCCAGATACGCAGTATTTT. It encodes CASSTAGGPDTQYF.